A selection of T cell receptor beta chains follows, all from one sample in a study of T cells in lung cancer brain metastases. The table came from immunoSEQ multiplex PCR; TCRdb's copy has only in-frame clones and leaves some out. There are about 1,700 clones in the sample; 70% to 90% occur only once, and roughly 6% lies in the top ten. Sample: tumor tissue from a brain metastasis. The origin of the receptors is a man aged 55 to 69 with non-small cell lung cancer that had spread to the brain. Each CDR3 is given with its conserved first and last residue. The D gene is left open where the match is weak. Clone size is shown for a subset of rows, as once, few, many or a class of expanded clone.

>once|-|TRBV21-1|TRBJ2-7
CASISPGTASYEQYF
TGTGCCAGCATCAGCCCAGGGACTGCTTCCTACGAGCAGTACTTC
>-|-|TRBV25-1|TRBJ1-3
CASSEESSGNTIYF
TGTGCCAGCAGTGAGGAGAGCTCTGGAAACACCATATATTTT
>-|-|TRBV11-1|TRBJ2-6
CASTVGANVLTF
TGTGCCAGCACCGTTGGGGCCAACGTCCTGACTTTC
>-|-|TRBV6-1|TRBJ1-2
CASSEWTARRDYGYTF
TGTGCCAGCAGTGAATGGACAGCAAGGAGGGACTATGGCTACACCTTC
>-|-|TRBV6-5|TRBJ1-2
CASRDGSLVYGYTF
TGTGCCAGCAGGGATGGTTCTCTGGTTTATGGCTACACCTTC
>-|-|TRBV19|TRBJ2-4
CASRRETGSGGNIQYF
TGTGCCAGTAGACGTGAAACAGGGTCGGGTGGAAACATTCAGTACTTC
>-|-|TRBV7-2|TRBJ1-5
CASSLAPLVGEPQHF
TGTGCCAGCAGCTTAGCTCCACTGGTCGGTGAGCCCCAGCATTTT
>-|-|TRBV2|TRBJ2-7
CASSVTEFSYEQYF
TGTGCCAGCAGTGTAACAGAATTTTCCTACGAGCAGTACTTC
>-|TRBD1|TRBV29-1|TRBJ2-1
CSVARDRGYNEQFF
TGCAGCGTCGCCCGGGACAGGGGGTACAATGAGCAGTTCTTC
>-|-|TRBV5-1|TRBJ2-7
CASSLDRDYEQYF
TGCGCCAGCAGCTTGGACAGAGACTACGAGCAGTACTTC
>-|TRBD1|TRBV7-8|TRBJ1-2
CASSPHTPAGGLYGYTF
TGTGCCAGCAGCCCTCATACACCAGCAGGGGGGTTATATGGCTACACCTTC
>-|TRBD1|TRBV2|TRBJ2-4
CASSEIGGRGQNIQYF
TGTGCCAGCAGTGAAATAGGGGGCAGGGGACAAAACATTCAGTACTTC
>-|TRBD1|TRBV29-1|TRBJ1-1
CSVRGQMNTEAFF
TGCAGCGTTCGGGGACAGATGAACACTGAAGCTTTCTTT
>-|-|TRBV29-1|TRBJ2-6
CSVIHALIQSRANVLTF
TGCAGCGTTATACATGCACTCATACAAAGTCGGGCCAACGTCCTGACTTTC
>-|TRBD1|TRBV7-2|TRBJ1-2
CASSWDRVIGYTF
TGTGCCAGCAGCTGGGACAGGGTAATTGGCTACACCTTC
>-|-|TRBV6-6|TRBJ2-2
CASSYAQTGGGELFF
TGTGCCAGCAGTTACGCTCAGACGGGCGGCGGGGAGCTGTTTTTT
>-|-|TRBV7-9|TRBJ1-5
CASSLQGTDNQPQHF
TGTGCCAGCAGCTTACAGGGGACCGACAATCAGCCCCAGCATTTT
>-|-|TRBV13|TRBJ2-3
CASSLDRWGTDTQYF
TGTGCCAGCAGCTTAGATCGGTGGGGCACAGATACGCAGTATTTT
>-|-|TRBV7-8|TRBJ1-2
CASSLAAQGGPYGYTF
TGTGCCAGCAGCTTAGCTGCCCAGGGAGGCCCCTATGGCTACACCTTC